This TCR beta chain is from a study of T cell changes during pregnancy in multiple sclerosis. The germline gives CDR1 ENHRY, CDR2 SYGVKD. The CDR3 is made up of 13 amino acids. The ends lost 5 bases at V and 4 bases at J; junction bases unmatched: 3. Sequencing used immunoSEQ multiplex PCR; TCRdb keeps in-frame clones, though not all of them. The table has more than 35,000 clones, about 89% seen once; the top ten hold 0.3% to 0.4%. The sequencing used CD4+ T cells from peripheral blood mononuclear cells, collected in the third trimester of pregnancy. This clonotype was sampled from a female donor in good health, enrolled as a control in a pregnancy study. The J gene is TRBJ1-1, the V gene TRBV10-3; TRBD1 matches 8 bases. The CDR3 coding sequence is TGTGCCATCAGTTCTACAGGGGGCACTGAAGCTTTCTTT. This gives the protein CAISSTGGTEAFF.